This TCR beta chain was documented in a study of CD8+CD57+ T cells in acquired aplastic anemia. With regard to this clonotype: Since a much larger clone is just one base distant, this may be a read error.

All sequencing subjects had displayed CD8+CD57+ cell expansion on flow cytometry. The CDR3 totals 11 residues. The V gene's germline CDR1 is PRHDT and CDR2 FYEKMQ (reference sequence). For CDR3 and TCR beta VDJ profiling, genomic DNA was the template used. TCRdb recomputed calls from the reads with MiXCR, one row per CDR3 protein. The top ten hold more than 30% of the sample, which has just over 150,000 distinct CDR3 sequences, around 52% seen once. This sequence joins TRBV13 and TRBJ2-1; D not resolved. This clonotype originated in a human donor with aplastic anemia. Sequencing was performed on sorted CD4+, CD8+, or CD8+CD57+ T cells (not recorded which) from PBMCs. Here the CDR3 reads CVSSKSFEQFF. The CDR3 DNA follows: TGTGTCAGCAGTAAAAGCTTTGAGCAGTTCTTC.